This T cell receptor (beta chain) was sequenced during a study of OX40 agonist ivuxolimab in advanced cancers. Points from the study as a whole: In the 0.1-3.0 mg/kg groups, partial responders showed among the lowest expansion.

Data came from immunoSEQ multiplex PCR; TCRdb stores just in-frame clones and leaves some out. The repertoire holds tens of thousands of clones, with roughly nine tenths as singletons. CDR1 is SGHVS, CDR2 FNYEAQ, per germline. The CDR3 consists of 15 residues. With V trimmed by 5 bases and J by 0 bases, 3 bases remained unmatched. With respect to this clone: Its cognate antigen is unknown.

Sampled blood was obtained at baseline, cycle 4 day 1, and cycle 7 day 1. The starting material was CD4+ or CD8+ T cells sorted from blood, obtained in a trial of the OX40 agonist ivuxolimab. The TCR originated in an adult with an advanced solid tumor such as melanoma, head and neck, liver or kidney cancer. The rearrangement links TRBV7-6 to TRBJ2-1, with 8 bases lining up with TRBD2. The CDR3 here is CASSLSGASYNEQFF. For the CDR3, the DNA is TGTGCCAGCAGCCTTAGCGGGGCCTCCTACAATGAGCAGTTCTTC.